These 8 T cell receptor beta chains originate from one sample sequenced in a study of CD4 T cells in relation to SARS-CoV-2 and coronaviruses. Unexposed donor CD4+ T cells date from 2011-2018, before the COVID-19 pandemic. CD4+ T cells were isolated from the cells after 10 days of culture. These receptors lack a known antigen. Data came from immunoSEQ multiplex PCR; TCRdb stores just in-frame clones and leaves some out. This table has over 20,000 clones, about 73% appearing once. Sequenced input: CD4+ T cells from PBMCs, cultured in vitro. Receptor source: a human donor in good health.

This chain connects TRBV10-1 to TRBJ1-6, with D unclear. With 3 bases removed from V and 7 bases from J, the gap between germline ends came to 4 bases. CDR1 and CDR2 (germline): WNHNN, SYGVQD (reference sequence). The CDR3 covers 12 residues. Written as DNA, the CDR3 is TGCGCCAGCAGTGATGTGAATTCACCCCTCCACTTT. Translated, it gives CASSDVNSPLHF.

The chain joins TRBV2 to TRBJ1-3, with D unresolved. V was cut by 7 bases and J by 0 bases, with 13 bases left in between. Germline CDR1 is SNHLY and CDR2 is FYNNEI. The CDR3 has 15 residues. The DNA of the CDR3 is TGTGCCAGCATCGGACCGCCGAGCTCTGGAAACACCATATATTTT. Translation: CASIGPPSSGNTIYF.

The J gene is TRBJ1-3, the V gene TRBV18, with D unclear. Per the germline V gene, CDR1 is KGHSH and CDR2 is LQKENI. The CDR3 length is 14 residues. The V and J ends lost 2 bases and 2 bases respectively, with 7 bases between them. The CDR3 nucleotides read TGTGCCAGCTCACCAGACTGGACTGGAAACACCATATATTTT. Amino acids: CASSPDWTGNTIYF.

The rearrangement uses TRBV28 and TRBJ2-1; no definite D call. CDR3 length equals 14 residues. The ends were cut back, 1 base at V and 5 bases at J, with 9 bases in the middle. CDR1 is MDHEN, CDR2 SYDVKM, per germline. The CDR3 protein is CASSLFGQNNEQFF. CDR3 bases: TGTGCCAGCAGTTTATTCGGGCAGAACAATGAGCAGTTCTTC.

The CDR3 reads CASSQDVVQPQHF. The CDR3 DNA reads as TGTGCCAGCAGCCAAGACGTGGTTCAGCCCCAGCATTTT. This chain uses TRBV4-2 with TRBJ1-5; D unclear. Deletions cut 0 bases from V and 6 bases from J, with 6 bases between. The CDR3 consists of 13 residues. Germline lookup yields CDR1 LGHNA and CDR2 YNFKEQ.

The chain combines TRBV27 with TRBJ2-7; no definite D call. The CDR3 consists of 11 residues. V was trimmed by 5 bases and J by 7 bases, leaving 9 bases between them. Germline CDR1 and CDR2: MNHEY and SMNVEV (reference sequence). The CDR3 DNA is TGTGCCAGCAGTCAGTGGGGTGAGCAGTACTTC. This gives the protein CASSQWGEQYF.

The chain combines TRBV10-3 with TRBJ2-2, with D perhaps matching TRBD1 (6 bases). Germline-derived CDR1 and CDR2 are ENHRY and SYGVKD. The CDR3 consists of 16 residues. V lost 0 bases and J lost 2, with 10 bases in between. The DNA for the CDR3 is TGTGCCATCAGTGAGTCTAGGACAGCCAACACCGGGGAGCTGTTTTTT. It yields the protein CAISESRTANTGELFF.

This chain connects TRBV5-6 to TRBJ1-2; perhaps TRBD1 as D (6 bases). CDR3 length: 15 residues. Trimming left V 4 bases short and J 4 bases short, with 17 bases between. The germline CDR1 and CDR2 sequences are SGHDT and YYEEEE. Written as DNA, the CDR3 is TGTGCCAGCAGCGCTATGGACAGATTATTCTATGGCTACACCTTC. Translation gives CASSAMDRLFYGYTF.